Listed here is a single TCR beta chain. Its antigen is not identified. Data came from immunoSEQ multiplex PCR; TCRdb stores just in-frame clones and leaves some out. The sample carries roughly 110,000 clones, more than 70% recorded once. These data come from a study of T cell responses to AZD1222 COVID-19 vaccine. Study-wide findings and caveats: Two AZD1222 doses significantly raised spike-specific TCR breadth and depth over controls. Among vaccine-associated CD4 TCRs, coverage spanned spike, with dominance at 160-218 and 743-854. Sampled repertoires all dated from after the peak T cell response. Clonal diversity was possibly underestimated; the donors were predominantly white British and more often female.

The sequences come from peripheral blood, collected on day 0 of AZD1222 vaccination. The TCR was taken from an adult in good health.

CDR3 loop: CASLSGSRQFF. DNA for the CDR3: TGTGCCAGCCTTAGCGGGAGTAGGCAGTTCTTC. J is TRBJ2-1 and V is TRBV12-3 or TRBV12-4, with 9 bases aligning to TRBD2. V trimming: 8 bases; J trimming: 12 bases; junction bases outside the gene matches: 5. The CDR3 runs 11 residues.